One T cell receptor (beta chain) is described in this entry. Libraries were prepared by immunoSEQ multiplex PCR; TCRdb keeps only in-frame clonotypes and omits some of them. Here the sample spans approximately 250,000 clones, over 80% being singletons. This sample is drawn from a study of blood T cell repertoires in COVID-19. This CDR3 spans 13 amino acids. V was shortened by 1 base and J by 6 bases, with 9 bases between the two germline ends. Germline values: CDR1 SNHLY, CDR2 FYNNEI. The chain joins TRBV2 to TRBJ1-1; D remains unclear. This TCR came from a woman in her 70s with COVID-19, enrolled during active disease. Sequencing was carried out using peripheral blood. The CDR3 reads CASSEGRWAEAFF. The DNA for the CDR3 is TGTGCCAGCAGTGAAGGCAGGTGGGCTGAAGCTTTCTTT.